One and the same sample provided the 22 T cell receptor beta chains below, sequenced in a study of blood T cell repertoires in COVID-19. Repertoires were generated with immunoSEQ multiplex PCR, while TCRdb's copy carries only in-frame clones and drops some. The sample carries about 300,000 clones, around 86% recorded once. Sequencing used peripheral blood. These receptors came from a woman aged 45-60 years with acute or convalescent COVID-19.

Here the CDR3 reads CASSLGPGGETQYF. CDR3 coding DNA: TGCGCCAGCAGCTTAGGCCCTGGGGGGGAGACCCAGTACTTC. The genes are TRBV5-1 and TRBJ2-5; possibly TRBD2 for D (6 bases). The CDR3 is 14 amino acids. The germline V gene has CDR1 SGHRS and CDR2 YFSETQ. The ends were cut back, 2 bases at V and 5 bases at J, with 13 bases in the middle.

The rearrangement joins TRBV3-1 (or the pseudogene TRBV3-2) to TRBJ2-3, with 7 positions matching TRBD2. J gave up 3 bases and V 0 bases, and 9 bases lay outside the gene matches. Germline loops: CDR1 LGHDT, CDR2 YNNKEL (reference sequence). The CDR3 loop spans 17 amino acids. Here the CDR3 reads CASSQETSFFITDTQYF. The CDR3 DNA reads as TGTGCCAGCAGCCAAGAGACTAGCTTTTTTATAACAGATACGCAGTATTTT.

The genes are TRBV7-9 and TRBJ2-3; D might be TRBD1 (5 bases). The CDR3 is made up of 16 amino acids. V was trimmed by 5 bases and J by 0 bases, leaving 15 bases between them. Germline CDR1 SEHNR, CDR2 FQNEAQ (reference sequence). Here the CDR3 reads CASSVVDSFSTDTQYF. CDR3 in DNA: TGTGCCAGCAGCGTTGTAGACAGCTTCAGCACAGATACGCAGTATTTT. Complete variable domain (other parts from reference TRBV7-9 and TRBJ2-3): DTGVSQNPRHKITKRGQNVTFRCDPISEHNRLYWYRQTLGQGPEFLTYFQNEAQLEKSRLLSDRFSAERPKGSFSTLEIQRTEQGDSAMYLCASSVVDSFSTDTQYFGPGTRLTVL.

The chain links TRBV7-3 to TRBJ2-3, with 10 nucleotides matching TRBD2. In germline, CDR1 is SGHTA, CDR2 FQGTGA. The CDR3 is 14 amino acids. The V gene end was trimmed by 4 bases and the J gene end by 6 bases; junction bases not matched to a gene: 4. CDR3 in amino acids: CASSSSGRVDTQYF. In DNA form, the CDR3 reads TGTGCCAGCAGCTCGAGCGGGAGGGTTGATACGCAGTATTTT. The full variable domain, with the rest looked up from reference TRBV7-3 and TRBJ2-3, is GAGVSQTPSNKVTEKGKYVELRCDPISGHTALYWYRQSLGQGPEFLIYFQGTGAADDSGLPNDRFFAVRPEGSVSTLKIQRTERGDSAVYLCASSSSGRVDTQYFGPGTRLTVL.

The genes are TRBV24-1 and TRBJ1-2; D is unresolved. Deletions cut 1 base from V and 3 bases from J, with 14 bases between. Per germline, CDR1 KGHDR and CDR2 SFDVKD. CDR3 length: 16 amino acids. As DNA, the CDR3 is TGTGCCACCAGTGATTTTGAGGGAGTCGGCTACTATGGCTACACCTTC. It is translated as CATSDFEGVGYYGYTF.

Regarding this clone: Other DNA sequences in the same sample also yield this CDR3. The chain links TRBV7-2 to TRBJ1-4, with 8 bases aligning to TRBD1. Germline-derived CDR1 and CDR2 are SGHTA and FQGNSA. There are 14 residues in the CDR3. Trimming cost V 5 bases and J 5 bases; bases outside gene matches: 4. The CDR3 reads CASSPRQGNEKLFF. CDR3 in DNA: TGTGCCAGCAGCCCTCGACAGGGGAATGAAAAACTGTTTTTT. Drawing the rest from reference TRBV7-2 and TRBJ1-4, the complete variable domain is GAGVSQSPSNKVTEKGKDVELRCDPISGHTALYWYRQSLGQGLEFLIYFQGNSAPDKSGLPSDRFSAERTGGSVSTLTIQRTQQEDSAVYLCASSPRQGNEKLFFGSGTQLSVL.

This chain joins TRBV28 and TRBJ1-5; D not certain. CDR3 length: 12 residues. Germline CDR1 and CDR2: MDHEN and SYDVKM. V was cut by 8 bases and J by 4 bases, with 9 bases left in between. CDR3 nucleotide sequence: TGTGCCAGCTTCAGTGTGAATCAGCCCCAGCATTTT. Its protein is CASFSVNQPQHF.

The CDR3 spells CASSSNPYEQYF. The CDR3 bases are TGCGCCAGCTCATCTAACCCCTACGAGCAGTACTTC. This sequence joins TRBV5-1 and TRBJ2-7; D unclear. This CDR3 is built from 12 residues. Per germline, CDR1 SGHRS and CDR2 YFSETQ. V shed 7 bases and J shed 2 bases, with 10 bases lying between them.

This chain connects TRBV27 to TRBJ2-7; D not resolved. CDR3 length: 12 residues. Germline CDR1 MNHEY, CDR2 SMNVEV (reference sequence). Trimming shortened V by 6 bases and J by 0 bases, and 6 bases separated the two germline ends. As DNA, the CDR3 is TGTGCCAGCAGATCCCTCTCCTACGAGCAGTACTTC. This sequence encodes CASRSLSYEQYF.

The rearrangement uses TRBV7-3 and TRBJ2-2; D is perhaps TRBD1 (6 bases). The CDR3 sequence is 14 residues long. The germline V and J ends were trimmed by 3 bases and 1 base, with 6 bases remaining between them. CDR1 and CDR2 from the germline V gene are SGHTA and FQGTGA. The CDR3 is CASSLTGNTGELFF. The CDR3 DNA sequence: TGTGCCAGCAGCTTGACAGGGAACACCGGGGAGCTGTTTTTT.

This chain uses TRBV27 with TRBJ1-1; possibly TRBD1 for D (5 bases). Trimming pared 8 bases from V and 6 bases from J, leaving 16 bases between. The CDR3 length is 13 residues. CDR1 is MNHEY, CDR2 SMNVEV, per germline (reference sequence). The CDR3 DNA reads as TGTGCCAGCCACCAGGGAGGTTTCGCTGAAGCTTTCTTT. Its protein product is CASHQGGFAEAFF.

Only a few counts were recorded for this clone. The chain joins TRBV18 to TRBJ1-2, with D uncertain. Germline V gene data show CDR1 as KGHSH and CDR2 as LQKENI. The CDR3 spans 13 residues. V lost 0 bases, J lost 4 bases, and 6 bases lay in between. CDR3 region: CASSPPVSYGYTF. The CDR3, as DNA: TGTGCCAGCTCACCACCGGTTAGCTATGGCTACACCTTC.

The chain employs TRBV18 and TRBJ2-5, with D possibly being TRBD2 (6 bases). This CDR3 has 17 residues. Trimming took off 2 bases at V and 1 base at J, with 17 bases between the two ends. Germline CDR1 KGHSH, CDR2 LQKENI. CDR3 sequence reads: CASSPEGRGSFQETQYF. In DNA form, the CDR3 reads TGTGCCAGCTCACCAGAGGGGCGGGGCTCCTTCCAAGAGACCCAGTACTTC.

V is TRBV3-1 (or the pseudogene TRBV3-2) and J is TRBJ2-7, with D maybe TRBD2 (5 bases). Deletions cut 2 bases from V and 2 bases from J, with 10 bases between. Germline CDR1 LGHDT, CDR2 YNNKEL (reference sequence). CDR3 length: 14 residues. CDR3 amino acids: CASSQLAVTYEQYF. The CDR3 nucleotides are TGTGCCAGCAGCCAACTAGCTGTCACCTACGAGCAGTACTTC.

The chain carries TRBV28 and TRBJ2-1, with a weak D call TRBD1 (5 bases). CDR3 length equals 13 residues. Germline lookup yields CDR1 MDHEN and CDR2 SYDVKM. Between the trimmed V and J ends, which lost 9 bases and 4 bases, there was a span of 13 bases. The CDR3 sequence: CASLLDTYNEQFF. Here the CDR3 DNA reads TGTGCCAGTTTATTGGACACTTACAATGAGCAGTTCTTC.

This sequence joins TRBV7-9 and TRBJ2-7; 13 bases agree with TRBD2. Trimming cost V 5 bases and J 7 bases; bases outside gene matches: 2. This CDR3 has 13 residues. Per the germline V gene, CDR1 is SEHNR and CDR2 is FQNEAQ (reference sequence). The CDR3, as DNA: TGTGCCAGCAGCACTAGCGGGAGGGGGGAGCAGTACTTC. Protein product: CASSTSGRGEQYF.

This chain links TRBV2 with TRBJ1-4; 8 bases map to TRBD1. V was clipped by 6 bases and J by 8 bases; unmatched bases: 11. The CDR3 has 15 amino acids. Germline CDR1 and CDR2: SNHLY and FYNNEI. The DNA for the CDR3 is TGTGCCAGCAGGACCGTGACAGGGGTAGGGGAAAAACTGTTTTTT. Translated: CASRTVTGVGEKLFF.

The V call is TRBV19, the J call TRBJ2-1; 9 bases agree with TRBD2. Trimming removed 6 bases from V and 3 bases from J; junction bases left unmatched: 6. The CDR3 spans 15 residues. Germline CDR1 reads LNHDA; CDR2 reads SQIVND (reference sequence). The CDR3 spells CASSLSGSYYNEQFF. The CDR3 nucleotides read TGTGCCAGTAGCCTTAGCGGGAGCTACTACAATGAGCAGTTCTTC.

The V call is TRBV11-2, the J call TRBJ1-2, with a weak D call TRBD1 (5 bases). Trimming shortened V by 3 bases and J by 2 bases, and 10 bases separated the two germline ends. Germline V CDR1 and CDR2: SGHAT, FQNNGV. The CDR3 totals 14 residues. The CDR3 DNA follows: TGTGCCAGCAGCTTTTCAGGGATCAACTATGGCTACACCTTC. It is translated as CASSFSGINYGYTF. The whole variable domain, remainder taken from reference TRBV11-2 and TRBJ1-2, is EAGVAQSPRYKIIEKRQSVAFWCNPISGHATLYWYQQILGQGPKLLIQFQNNGVVDDSQLPKDRFSAERLKGVDSTLKIQPAKLEDSAVYLCASSFSGINYGYTFGSGTRLTVV.

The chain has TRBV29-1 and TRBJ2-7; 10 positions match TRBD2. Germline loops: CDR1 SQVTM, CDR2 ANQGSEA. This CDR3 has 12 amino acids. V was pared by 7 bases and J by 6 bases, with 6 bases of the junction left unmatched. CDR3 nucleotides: TGCAGCGCTTCCCGGACTAGCGGCGAGCAGTACTTC. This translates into CSASRTSGEQYF.

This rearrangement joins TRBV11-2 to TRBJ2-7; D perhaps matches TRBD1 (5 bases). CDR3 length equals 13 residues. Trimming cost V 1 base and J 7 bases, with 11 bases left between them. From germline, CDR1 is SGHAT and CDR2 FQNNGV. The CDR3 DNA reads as TGTGCCAGCAGCTTAGGGCCTAAGGGGGAGCAGTACTTC. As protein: CASSLGPKGEQYF.

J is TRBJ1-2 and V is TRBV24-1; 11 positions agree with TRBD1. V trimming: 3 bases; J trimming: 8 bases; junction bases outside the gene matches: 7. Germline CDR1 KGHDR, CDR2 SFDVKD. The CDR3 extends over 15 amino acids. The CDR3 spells CATSDPGQGVSGYTF. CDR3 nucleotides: TGTGCCACCAGTGATCCGGGACAGGGGGTATCCGGCTACACCTTC.